One and the same sample provided the 25 T cell receptor beta chains below, sequenced in a study of T cells of healthy individuals. TCRdb reprocessed the 5' RACE reads with MiXCR, giving one entry per CDR3 protein. The sample holds tens of thousands of distinct CDR3 sequences, about 5.5% seen once. The source is a female donor in good health.

Details on this clonotype: This may be a read error, as it is one base from a much larger clone. J is TRBJ2-3 and V is TRBV2; D ambiguous. The CDR3 length is 15 residues. Between the trimmed V and J ends, which lost 5 bases and 0 bases, there was a span of 12 bases. Per the germline V gene, CDR1 is SNHLY and CDR2 is FYNNEI. The CDR3 sequence: CASSFSEVSTDTQYF. CDR3 nucleotides: TGTGCCAGCAGTTTTTCAGAAGTTAGCACAGATACGCAGTATTTT.

This clonotype was seen ten or more times. V usage is TRBV20-1 and J usage is TRBJ2-1, with D perhaps TRBD2 (5 bases). Trimming removed 1 base at V and 3 bases at J, with 16 bases between. The CDR3 is 16 residues long. Germline V gene data show CDR1 as DFQATT and CDR2 as SNEGSKA (reference sequence). The CDR3 DNA sequence: TGCAGTGCTAGAGCTGCCGGGATCGGGTACTACAATGAGCAGTTCTTC. This encodes CSARAAGIGYYNEQFF.

This clonotype was seen ten or more times. The chain carries TRBV6-2 or TRBV6-3 and TRBJ2-7, with D perhaps TRBD2 (6 bases). V gave up 2 bases and J gave up 2 bases, with 10 bases separating them. Germline loops: CDR1 MNHEY, CDR2 SVGEGT. The CDR3 is 14 amino acids. CDR3 in DNA: TGTGCCAGCAGTTACGCGGGAAATACCTACGAGCAGTACTTC. This translates into CASSYAGNTYEQYF.

This clonotype was seen a few times. This sequence joins TRBV6-2 or TRBV6-3 and TRBJ2-1, with 10 positions matching TRBD2. Germline loops: CDR1 MNHEY, CDR2 SVGEGT. This CDR3 has 15 amino acids. J gave up 3 bases and V 7 bases, and 6 bases lay outside the gene matches. CDR3 region: CASTDLAGGYNEQFF. The CDR3 DNA reads as TGTGCCAGCACCGATTTAGCGGGAGGCTACAATGAGCAGTTCTTC.

The chain is built from TRBV7-2 and TRBJ2-1; TRBD2 matches at 7 bases. V trimming: 7 bases; J trimming: 6 bases; junction bases outside the gene matches: 9. The CDR3 is made up of 14 amino acids. Germline lookup yields CDR1 SGHTA and CDR2 FQGNSA. The CDR3 loop reads CASTGLVSSNEQFF. As DNA, the CDR3 is TGTGCCAGCACCGGACTAGTGTCGTCCAATGAGCAGTTCTTC.

This clonotype was observed at least ten times. The gene calls are TRBV11-2 and TRBJ2-3, with no clear D. Germline CDR1 and CDR2: SGHAT and FQNNGV. The CDR3 length is 14 residues. V shed 4 bases and J shed 0 bases, with 8 bases lying between them. This CDR3 reads CASSSAWSTDTQYF. The DNA of the CDR3 is TGTGCCAGCAGCTCGGCGTGGAGCACAGATACGCAGTATTTT.

The chain couples TRBV7-2 to TRBJ1-1; D not certain. CDR1 and CDR2 (germline): SGHTA, FQGNSA. Deletions cut 2 bases from V and 7 bases from J, with 11 bases between. This CDR3 is built from 13 residues. The CDR3 loop reads CASSLSPTLEAFF. DNA for the CDR3: TGTGCCAGCAGCTTATCCCCGACCCTTGAAGCTTTCTTT. The whole variable domain, filled in from reference TRBV7-2 and TRBJ1-1, reads GAGVSQSPSNKVTEKGKDVELRCDPISGHTALYWYRQSLGQGLEFLIYFQGNSAPDKSGLPSDRFSAERTGGSVSTLTIQRTQQEDSAVYLCASSLSPTLEAFFGQGTRLTVV.

This clonotype was detected many times. The rearrangement joins TRBV20-1 to TRBJ2-1, with 8 nucleotides matching TRBD2. V lost 0 bases to trimming and J lost 2 bases; unmatched junction nucleotides: 6. Germline V gives CDR1 DFQATT, CDR2 SNEGSKA (reference sequence). This CDR3 contains 16 residues. The CDR3, as DNA: TGCAGTGCTAGAGATCGCGGCGGGGGGACCTACAATGAGCAGTTCTTC. Translation: CSARDRGGGTYNEQFF.

This clonotype was seen more than once but under ten times. The chain employs TRBV4-3 and TRBJ2-1; weak D call: TRBD2 (6 bases). V lost 0 bases to trimming and J lost 4 bases, with 16 bases between them. CDR1 is LGHNA, CDR2 YSLEER, per germline. This CDR3 is 17 amino acids long. As DNA, the CDR3 is TGCGCCAGCAGCCAAGATCCTTCCCTGGGGGGATACAATGAGCAGTTCTTC. Residues: CASSQDPSLGGYNEQFF.

This clonotype was detected many times. The chain employs TRBV7-9 and TRBJ1-5; unclear D gene. Germline CDR1 reads SEHNR; CDR2 reads FQNEAQ (reference sequence). V was cut by 1 base and J by 7 bases, with 5 bases left in between. The CDR3 contains 12 residues. Here the CDR3 reads CASSLGDQPQHF. The CDR3 DNA follows: TGTGCCAGCAGCTTAGGTGACCAGCCCCAGCATTTT.

Ten or more counts support this clonotype. The V call is TRBV10-3, the J call TRBJ2-6; no firm D call. Trimming took 9 bases from V and 2 from J, leaving 8 bases between them. The CDR3 is made up of 13 amino acids. Per the germline V gene, CDR1 is ENHRY and CDR2 is SYGVKD. The CDR3 bases are TGTGCCATAAGCCAGGCTGGGGCCAACGTCCTGACTTTC. As protein: CAISQAGANVLTF.

This clonotype was observed many times. The chain joins TRBV7-9 to TRBJ2-1, with 8 bases lining up with TRBD1. The trim removed 2 bases at V and 3 bases at J, leaving 3 bases unmatched. CDR3 length: 15 amino acids. From germline, CDR1 is SEHNR and CDR2 FQNEAQ (reference sequence). The CDR3 reads CASSLLGQDYNEQFF. Written as DNA, the CDR3 is TGTGCCAGCAGCTTATTGGGACAGGACTACAATGAGCAGTTCTTC.

Regarding this clonotype: Given a much more abundant clone one base away, this may be a read error. Because the CDR3 is missing its conserved closing phenylalanine or tryptophan, this is likely a read error. This sequence joins TRBV27 and TRBJ1-1; D is perhaps TRBD1 (5 bases). Germline CDR1 MNHEY, CDR2 SMNVEV (reference sequence). The CDR3 extends over 14 amino acids. Trimming shortened V by 4 bases and J by 4 bases, and 13 bases separated the two germline ends. CDR3 residues: CASSSPSGTTEAFL. In DNA, the CDR3 is TGTGCCAGCAGTTCCCCTTCAGGGACCACTGAAGCTTTCCTT.

This clonotype has ten or more counts. The V gene is TRBV2, the J gene TRBJ1-4; no clear D gene. Germline loops: CDR1 SNHLY, CDR2 FYNNEI. Deletions cut 6 bases from V and 5 bases from J, with 10 bases between. This CDR3 has 13 amino acids. Here the CDR3 DNA reads TGTGCCAGCAGCAGGAAGAGGAATGAAAAACTGTTTTTT. Translated, it gives CASSRKRNEKLFF.

This clonotype was seen a few times. J is TRBJ1-1 and V is TRBV6-1; a possible D gene is TRBD1 (6 bases). The germline V gene encodes CDR1 MNHNS and CDR2 SASEGT. V gave up 6 bases and J gave up 1 base, with 9 bases separating them. The CDR3 spans 13 residues. The CDR3: CASSAQGNTEAFF. In DNA form, the CDR3 reads TGTGCCAGCAGCGCACAGGGGAACACTGAAGCTTTCTTT.

This chain links TRBV2 with TRBJ2-1; D uncertain. The CDR3 consists of 15 residues. The V and J ends lost 1 base and 2 bases respectively, with 9 bases between them. Germline assignment: CDR1 SNHLY and CDR2 FYNNEI. CDR3 residues: CASSEGVGTYNEQFF. The CDR3 bases are TGTGCCAGCAGTGAAGGGGTAGGGACCTACAATGAGCAGTTCTTC.

With regard to this clonotype: Since a much larger clone is just one base distant, this may be a read error. The genes are TRBV7-2 and TRBJ1-2, with D possibly matching TRBD1 (6 bases). The V end was cut by 4 bases, the J end by 6 bases, with 21 bases between. Germline CDR1 is SGHTA and CDR2 is FQGNSA. The CDR3 extends over 16 amino acids. The CDR3 DNA follows: TGTGCCAGCAGCTCCCGACTGCAGGGGCGGAGGAATGGCTACACCTTC. This gives the protein CASSSRLQGRRNGYTF.

This chain links TRBV6-6 with TRBJ1-1, with 8 nucleotides matching TRBD1. This CDR3 is built from 14 residues. Germline V gene data show CDR1 as MNHNY and CDR2 as SVGAGI (reference sequence). Losses at the gene ends were 2 bases for V and 10 bases for J; bases not matched to a gene: 9. The chain's CDR3 is CASSYRGQEAGAFF. The CDR3 nucleotides are TGTGCCAGCAGTTACAGGGGACAGGAGGCTGGAGCTTTCTTT.

In its sample, this clonotype was seen many times. The chain has TRBV5-1 and TRBJ2-3; no firm D call. Germline V gene lookup returns CDR1 SGHRS and CDR2 YFSETQ. V lost 2 bases to trimming and J lost 1 base, with 11 bases between them. The CDR3 consists of 15 residues. The CDR3 bases are TGCGCCAGCAGCTTAGACTCATATCGCACAGATACGCAGTATTTT. It is translated as CASSLDSYRTDTQYF.

This clonotype appeared a few times. The rearrangement joins TRBV10-2 to TRBJ1-5, with 9 nucleotides matching TRBD1. The CDR3 totals 14 residues. The J segment lost 1 base and the V segment lost 8 bases, leaving 3 bases of the junction unmatched. Germline CDR1 and CDR2: WSHSY and SAAADI. CDR3 DNA sequence: TGCGCCAGCCGGACAGGGGACAGCAATCAGCCCCAGCATTTT. Its protein is CASRTGDSNQPQHF.

This clonotype was seen ten or more times. The chain recombines TRBV20-1 with TRBJ2-7, with D unresolved. CDR1 and CDR2 (germline): DFQATT, SNEGSKA (reference sequence). Between the trimmed V and J ends, which lost 3 bases and 0 bases, there was a span of 6 bases. This CDR3 region has 12 residues. CDR3 region: CSARTYSYEQYF. As DNA, the CDR3 is TGCAGTGCTAGGACTTACTCCTACGAGCAGTACTTC.

Ten or more counts support this clonotype. The chain joins TRBV5-4 to TRBJ2-2; 7 bases line up with TRBD2. The junction had 7 bases not matched to a gene; V was cut back by 6 bases and J by 2 bases. From germline, CDR1 is SGHNT and CDR2 YYREEE (reference sequence). The CDR3 totals 15 residues. This CDR3 is CASTPAGVNTGELFF. CDR3 nucleotide sequence: TGTGCCAGCACCCCGGCGGGGGTTAACACCGGGGAGCTGTTTTTT.

The chain couples TRBV5-6 to TRBJ2-7, with D perhaps TRBD1 (6 bases). The V end was cut by 4 bases, the J end by 0 bases, with 11 bases between. This CDR3 comprises 14 residues. Germline lookup yields CDR1 SGHDT and CDR2 YYEEEE. CDR3 amino acids: CASSLQGTSYEQYF. For the CDR3, the DNA is TGTGCCAGCAGCCTGCAGGGGACCTCCTACGAGCAGTACTTC.

This sequence joins TRBV7-8 and TRBJ1-2; no reliable D call. The V end lost 1 base, the J end lost 4 bases, and 13 bases lay between the germline ends. The CDR3 is 15 residues long. The germline CDR1 and CDR2 sequences are SGHVS and FQNEAQ. DNA of the CDR3: TGTGCCAGCAGCTTAGATGTGCGGGTCCGCTATGGCTACACCTTC. The encoded protein is CASSLDVRVRYGYTF.

This clonotype was detected many times. The rearrangement joins TRBV28 to TRBJ1-6; D may be TRBD1 (5 bases). The CDR3 loop spans 14 amino acids. Deletions cut 9 bases from V and 4 bases from J, with 13 bases between. The germline V gene has CDR1 MDHEN and CDR2 SYDVKM. CDR3 sequence (DNA): TGTGCCAGTAAAGACAGAAATTATAATTCACCCCTCCACTTT. Its protein is CASKDRNYNSPLHF. Variable domain in full (rest from reference TRBV28 and TRBJ1-6): DVKVTQSSRYLVKRTGEKVFLECVQDMDHENMFWYRQDPGLGLRLIYFSYDVKMKEKGDIPEGYSVSREKKERFSLILESASTNQTSMYLCASKDRNYNSPLHFGNGTRLTVT.